This TCR beta chain was obtained from a study of T-cell reconstitution after alpha-beta-depleted transplantation in children (dated by TCRdb to the mid-2010s). Regarding the research as a whole: The study quantitatively tracked T-cell immune reconstitution after TCRalphabeta/CD19-depleted allogeneic hematopoietic cell transplantation in children using TCR repertoire profiling.

The CDR3 runs 14 residues from the cysteine to the phenylalanine. Kept here is only the CDR3 DNA, which spans 42 bases and is read in frame from base 1. The trim is 6 bases for V and 5 bases for J, with a gap of 19 bases between the germline ends. CDR1 and CDR2 are read off the germline V gene as SQVTM and ANQGSEA. Library preparation used PCR. Sequencing relied on an Illumina HiSeq 2500. Molecular barcoding was employed in the preparation of TCR libraries, with unique molecular identifiers being used to normalize TCRbeta repertoire quantification. TCRdb took the public reads, trimmed them with fastp at Q25, ran MiXCR for clone calling and kept in-frame beta chains. Each entry merges the rows of one CDR3 protein and shows their most common DNA and genes. For this sample the table gives about 240,000 distinct CDR3 sequences, of which about 11% were detected only once. Around 2.5% of the sample goes to the ten largest clones.

A word on this clonotype: This clone's antigen is unknown. This could be a read error, since a much larger clone is one nucleotide away.

Rearrangement joined TRBV29-1 to TRBJ1-1, with the D gene uncertain. The source is a human donor who donated a stem cell graft to a child with acute lymphoblastic leukemia. The specimen was PBMCs from the stem cell graft donor, collected from the stem cell graft. The CDR3 reads as follows: CSVMTWAIGTEAFF. The nucleotide sequence reads TGCAGCGTCATGACATGGGCTATTGGTACTGAAGCTTTCTTT.